Sequencing of this TCR beta chain was carried out in a study of blood T cell repertoires in COVID-19. In the study's own analysis: The authors estimated nucleated cell counts from reference gene primer amplification. Libraries were prepared by immunoSEQ multiplex PCR; TCRdb keeps only in-frame clonotypes and omits some of them. That table furnishes V, J and clone size, whereas the DNA furnished D and trimming. This table has 450,000 to 500,000 clones, roughly 85% appearing once. Unmatched junction bases numbered 11, after V lost 4 bases and J lost 0 bases. From germline, CDR1 is SNHLY and CDR2 FYNNEI. This CDR3 has 19 amino acids.

Sequencing was carried out using peripheral blood. This chain connects TRBV2 to TRBJ2-6; the match to TRBD2 covers 8 bases. The TCR was taken from a human donor in a cohort sampled during active COVID-19. CDR3 amino acids: CASSVVAGGSISGANVLTF. DNA for the CDR3: TGTGCCAGCAGTGTTGTTGCGGGGGGCTCTATCTCTGGGGCCAACGTCCTGACTTTC.